Ten or more counts support the clone carrying this T cell receptor (beta chain). The antigen is undetermined. The CDR3 has 15 amino acids. V was clipped by 3 bases and J by 0 bases; unmatched bases: 3. This specimen belongs to a study of T cells in Graves' hyperthyroidism and ophthalmopathy. Study-wide background: At the time of initial diagnosis and before any treatment, peripheral blood was collected.

Patients were aged 18 to 65, had disease duration under 2 months, and had newly diagnosed hyperthyroidism. Amplification of TCR beta CDR3 regions was performed using RNA transcripts as template. HTBI primers were the set used in a first-round RT-PCR of the TCR CDR3. MiXCR, applied by TCRdb to the multiplex PCR reads, yields one record per CDR3 protein. The data hold approximately 740,000 distinct CDR3 sequences, with about 15% observed a single time. Study results and limitations: Ophthalmopathy, which appeared later, was predicted by the model a median around 6 months before onset.

The TCR sequence derives from a young woman with Graves' hyperthyroidism. Material: blood. This chain links TRBV12-3 or TRBV12-4 with TRBJ2-3; 7 bases align to TRBD2. The CDR3 nucleotides read TGTGCCAGCAGTTTGTCTAGCGGAAGCACAGATACGCAGTATTTT. Translation: CASSLSSGSTDTQYF.